This T cell receptor beta chain was found in a study of blood T cell repertoires in COVID-19. Study as a whole: Donors in the United States, Italy and Spain gave samples during acute or convalescent COVID-19. Sample material is recorded as cDNA or gDNA derived from T cells, B-cell-depleted T cells, or PBMCs.

This clone has more than one count but fewer than ten. Authors' processing steps: Amplified reference gene primers provided the basis for estimating nucleated cell counts. Sequenced by immunoSEQ multiplex PCR; TCRdb stores in-frame clones only, minus some. V and J calls and clone size follow that table, whereas D and trimming were derived from the DNA. The sample yields 85,000 to 110,000 clones, more than 75% seen once. The germline CDR1 and CDR2 sequences are SGHVS and FQNEAQ. V was clipped by 3 bases and J by 1 base, with 10 bases between them. This CDR3 spans 14 amino acids. Material for sequencing was peripheral blood. This receptor was identified in a human donor in a cohort sampled during active COVID-19. The gene calls are TRBV7-8 and TRBJ2-7; D remains unclear. The CDR3 here is CASSFLENSYEQYF. CDR3 sequence (DNA): TGTGCCAGCAGCTTCTTAGAGAATTCCTACGAGCAGTACTTC.